This is a list of T cell receptor beta chains from one sample in a study of T cell responses to AZD1222 COVID-19 vaccine. Only in-frame clones appear in the TCRdb table, and some are missing; sequencing was by immunoSEQ multiplex PCR. Of 150,000 to 200,000 clones listed, roughly 94% are singletons. The sample here was peripheral blood, taken on day 0 of MenACWY control vaccination. The source is an adult in good health. Each CDR3 is given without its conserved first and last residue. The D gene is left open where the match is weak.

D: .; J: TRBJ1-4; V: TRBV6-5; CDR3: ASSYSMQATNEKLF
D: .; J: TRBJ1-1; V: TRBV29-1; CDR3: SWGRVNTEAF
D: .; J: TRBJ1-5; V: TRBV7-2; CDR3: ASSPTRYSNQPQH
D: .; J: TRBJ1-2; V: TRBV15; CDR3: ATKGQKDYGYT
D: .; J: TRBJ1-6; V: TRBV27; CDR3: ASSILPQGPYNSPLH
D: TRBD2; J: TRBJ2-7; V: TRBV3-1/TRBV3-2; CDR3: ASSLNRGSGGYEQY
D: .; J: TRBJ1-2; V: TRBV30; CDR3: AWSVQVRAGGYT
D: .; J: TRBJ2-7; V: TRBV4-1; CDR3: ASSQVPSSYEQY
D: TRBD2; J: TRBJ2-1; V: TRBV30; CDR3: ASPTGTSGGSEQF
D: .; J: TRBJ1-5; V: TRBV19; CDR3: ASRSRAPSQPQH
D: .; J: TRBJ1-3; V: TRBV7-8; CDR3: ASSLTATGTDISGNTIY
D: .; J: TRBJ1-1; V: TRBV9; CDR3: ASSVHFRADTEAF
D: .; J: TRBJ2-1; V: TRBV9; CDR3: ASSLEGGIYNEQF
D: TRBD1; J: TRBJ1-1; V: TRBV5-6; CDR3: ASSLAADRVRFVAF
D: TRBD2; J: TRBJ2-7; V: TRBV7-2; CDR3: ASSLVGLGGHEQY
D: .; J: TRBJ2-3; V: TRBV19; CDR3: ASTDQGQGDTQY
D: TRBD1; J: TRBJ2-7; V: TRBV6-5; CDR3: ASRLRQGMGYEQY
D: TRBD1; J: TRBJ1-5; V: TRBV27; CDR3: ASRPGQGSNQPQH
D: TRBD1; J: TRBJ1-5; V: TRBV27; CDR3: ASSSAGGWKPQH
D: .; J: TRBJ1-5; V: TRBV15; CDR3: ATSISGMNQPQH
D: .; J: TRBJ2-1; V: TRBV5-1; CDR3: ASSSDFPREQF
D: .; J: TRBJ1-4; V: TRBV12-3/TRBV12-4; CDR3: ASRPGPTEKLF
D: TRBD1; J: TRBJ1-5; V: TRBV27; CDR3: ASSLIGQGMSNQPQH
D: .; J: TRBJ1-5; V: TRBV6-5; CDR3: ASRSLFLSQPQH
D: .; J: TRBJ2-1; V: TRBV24-1; CDR3: ATSDFNVGGKVANNEQF
D: .; J: TRBJ1-3; V: TRBV27; CDR3: ASSPPRGNTIY
D: .; J: TRBJ1-5; V: TRBV6-1; CDR3: ASSENRGQPQH
D: .; J: TRBJ1-3; V: TRBV28; CDR3: ASSSGTPEGNTIY
D: .; J: TRBJ1-5; V: TRBV10-3; CDR3: AISEGQPNQPQH
D: TRBD1; J: TRBJ1-1; V: TRBV6-2/TRBV6-3; CDR3: ASSRQGMNTEAF
D: .; J: TRBJ2-1; V: TRBV29-1; CDR3: SAFARSSYNEQF
D: TRBD1; J: TRBJ1-3; V: TRBV6-6; CDR3: ASRPGQGEGNTIY
D: .; J: TRBJ2-7; V: TRBV2; CDR3: ASSRGGESSYEQY
D: .; J: TRBJ2-4; V: TRBV27; CDR3: ASSPHGQKNIQY
D: .; J: TRBJ1-1; V: TRBV6-4; CDR3: ASSAGATNTEAF
D: .; J: TRBJ1-1; V: TRBV4-2; CDR3: ASSQERHERAF
D: .; J: TRBJ1-3; V: TRBV7-2; CDR3: ASSLAGGSSGNTIY
D: TRBD1; J: TRBJ1-1; V: TRBV6-5; CDR3: ASSAQGGTEAF
D: .; J: TRBJ1-1; V: TRBV5-1; CDR3: ASSRPRADSLNTEAF
D: TRBD1; J: TRBJ1-2; V: TRBV3-1/TRBV3-2; CDR3: ASSQRGTGLLANYGYT
D: .; J: TRBJ1-1; V: TRBV27; CDR3: ASSIRGGLTEAF
D: TRBD2; J: TRBJ2-7; V: TRBV28; CDR3: ASSTMGLAIYEQY
D: .; J: TRBJ1-6; V: TRBV27; CDR3: ASRRQAVNSPLH
D: TRBD1; J: TRBJ1-1; V: TRBV5-4; CDR3: ASSLVGTGRNTEAF
D: TRBD2; J: TRBJ2-1; V: TRBV18; CDR3: ASRLILLAGDNEQF